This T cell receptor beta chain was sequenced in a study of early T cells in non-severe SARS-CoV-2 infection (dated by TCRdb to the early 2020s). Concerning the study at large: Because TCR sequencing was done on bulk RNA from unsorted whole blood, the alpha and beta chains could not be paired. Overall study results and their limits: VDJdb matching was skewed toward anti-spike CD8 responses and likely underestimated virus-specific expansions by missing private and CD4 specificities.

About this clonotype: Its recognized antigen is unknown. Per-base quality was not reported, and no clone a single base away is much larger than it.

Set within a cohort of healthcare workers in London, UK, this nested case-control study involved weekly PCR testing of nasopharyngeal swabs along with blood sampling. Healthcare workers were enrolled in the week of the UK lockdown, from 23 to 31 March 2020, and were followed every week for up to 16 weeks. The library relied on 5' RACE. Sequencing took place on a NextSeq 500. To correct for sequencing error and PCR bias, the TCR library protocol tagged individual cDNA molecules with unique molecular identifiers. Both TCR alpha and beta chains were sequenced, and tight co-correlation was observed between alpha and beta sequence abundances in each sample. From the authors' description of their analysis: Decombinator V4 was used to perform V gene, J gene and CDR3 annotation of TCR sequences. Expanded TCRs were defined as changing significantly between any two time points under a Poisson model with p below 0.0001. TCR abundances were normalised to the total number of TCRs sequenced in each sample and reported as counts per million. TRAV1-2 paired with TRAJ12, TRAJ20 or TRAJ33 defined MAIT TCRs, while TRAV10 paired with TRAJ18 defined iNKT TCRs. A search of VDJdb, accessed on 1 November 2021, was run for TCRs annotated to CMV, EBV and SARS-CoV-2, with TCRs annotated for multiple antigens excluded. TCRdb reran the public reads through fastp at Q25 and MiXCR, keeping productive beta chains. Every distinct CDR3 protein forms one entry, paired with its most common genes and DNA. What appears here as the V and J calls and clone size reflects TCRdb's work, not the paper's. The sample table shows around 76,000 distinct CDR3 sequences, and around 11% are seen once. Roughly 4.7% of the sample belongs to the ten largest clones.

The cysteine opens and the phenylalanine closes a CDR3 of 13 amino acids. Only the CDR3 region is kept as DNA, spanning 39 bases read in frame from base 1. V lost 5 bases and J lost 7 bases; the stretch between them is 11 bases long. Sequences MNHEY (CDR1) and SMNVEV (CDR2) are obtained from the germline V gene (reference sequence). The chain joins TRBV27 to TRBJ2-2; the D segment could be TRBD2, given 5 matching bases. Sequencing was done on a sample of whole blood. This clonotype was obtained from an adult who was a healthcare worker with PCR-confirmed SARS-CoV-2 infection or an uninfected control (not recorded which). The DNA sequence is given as TGTGCCAGCAGTCGGAGGTTCCGCGGGGAGCTGTTTTTT. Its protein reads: CASSRRFRGELFF.